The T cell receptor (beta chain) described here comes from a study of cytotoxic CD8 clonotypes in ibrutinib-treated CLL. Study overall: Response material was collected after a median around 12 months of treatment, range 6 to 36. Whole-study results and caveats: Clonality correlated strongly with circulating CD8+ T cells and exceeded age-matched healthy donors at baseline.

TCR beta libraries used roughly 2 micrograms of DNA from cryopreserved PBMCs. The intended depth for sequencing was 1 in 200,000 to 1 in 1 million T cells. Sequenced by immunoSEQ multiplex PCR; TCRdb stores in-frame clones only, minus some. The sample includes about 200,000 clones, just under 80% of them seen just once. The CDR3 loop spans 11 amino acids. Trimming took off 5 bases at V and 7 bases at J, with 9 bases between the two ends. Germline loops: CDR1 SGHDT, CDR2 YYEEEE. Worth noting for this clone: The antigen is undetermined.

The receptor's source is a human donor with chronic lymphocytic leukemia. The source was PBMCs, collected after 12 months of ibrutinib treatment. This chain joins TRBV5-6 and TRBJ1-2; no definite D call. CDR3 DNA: TGTGCCAGCAGACTCTCGAGTGGCTACACCTTC. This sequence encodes CASRLSSGYTF.